The present TCR beta chain was sequenced within a study of siplizumab effects on memory and regulatory T cells. Profiling relied on immunoSEQ multiplex PCR, and the TCRdb table lists in-frame clones only, not all of them. The sample consists of more than 45,000 clones, 85% to 95% of them appearing once. As to this clone: Its target is not known.

Broader study findings: Naive T cells, seemingly more diverse than memory cells, seemed major alloresponse contributors.

This clonotype was obtained from a human donor in good health. The sample comprised CD8+ T cells sorted from blood.

The CDR3 region is CASSERDSSTDTQYF. The CDR3 nucleotides are TGTGCCAGCAGTGAAAGGGATTCTAGCACAGATACGCAGTATTTT. The chain carries TRBV6-4 and TRBJ2-3; D unclear. CDR3 length equals 15 residues. The V gene lost 3 bases and the J gene lost 0 bases, with 10 bases spanning the gap. CDR1 and CDR2 (germline): MRHNA, SNTAGT.